Shown below are 29 T cell receptor beta chains from a single sample sequenced in a study of shared clonotypes between healthy human individuals. Measured with immunoSEQ multiplex PCR; TCRdb has only the in-frame clones, and not every one. The data contain about 2.2 million clones, 80% to 95% of them singletons. Naive CD8 cells were CD45RO-negative, positively selected for CCR7, excluding terminally differentiated effector memory CD45RA+ cells. The sample comprised naive CD8+ T cells from PBMCs. The origin of the receptors is a man aged 18 to 35 in good health. Some clones in this sample may be carry-over from other donors' samples.

The chain employs TRBV10-3 and TRBJ1-3, with 7 positions matching TRBD1. The ends lost 5 bases at V and 4 bases at J; junction bases unmatched: 14. CDR3 length equals 17 residues. Germline CDR1 is ENHRY and CDR2 is SYGVKD. The CDR3 here is CAISRPDPPGQGNTIYF. In DNA, the CDR3 is TGTGCCATCAGTCGCCCTGACCCCCCGGGACAGGGAAACACCATATATTTT.

This rearrangement joins TRBV7-9 to TRBJ2-7; D gene ambiguous. The CDR3 has 15 amino acids. CDR1 and CDR2 from the germline V gene are SEHNR and FQNEAQ (reference sequence). Trimming took 7 bases from V and 5 from J, leaving 21 bases between them. The CDR3 DNA follows: TGTGCCAGCACCCTGTCTCGGGCCCCAATCGACGAGCAGTACTTC. Amino acids: CASTLSRAPIDEQYF.

This CDR3 reads CASSVDLTAYEQYF. The CDR3, as DNA: TGTGCCAGCAGCGTAGACCTGACCGCCTACGAGCAGTACTTC. V usage is TRBV7-2 and J usage is TRBJ2-7; no firm D call. Between the trimmed V and J ends, which lost 5 bases and 2 bases, there was a span of 13 bases. The CDR3 has 14 amino acids. CDR1 and CDR2 (germline): SGHTA, FQGNSA.

The chain has TRBV30 and TRBJ2-4, with D unresolved. This CDR3 has 16 residues. Germline CDR1 and CDR2: GTSNPN and SVGIG (reference sequence). The V end lost 5 bases, the J end lost 0 bases, and 17 bases lay between the germline ends. DNA for the CDR3: TGTGCCTGGGGTGGACCCATCCCTCTAGCCAAAAACATTCAGTACTTC. It specifies CAWGGPIPLAKNIQYF.

The rearrangement links TRBV7-9 to TRBJ2-1, with D uncertain. This CDR3 contains 10 residues. The germline gives CDR1 SEHNR, CDR2 FQNEAQ (reference sequence). The V end was cut by 5 bases, the J end by 7 bases, with 3 bases between. Here the CDR3 reads CASSENEQFF. The DNA for the CDR3 is TGTGCCAGCAGCGAGAATGAGCAGTTCTTC.

This chain uses TRBV27 with TRBJ2-7, with TRBD1 identical over 8 bases. The CDR3 totals 15 residues. Germline V lookup: CDR1 MNHEY, CDR2 SMNVEV (reference sequence). Germline trimming cut 5 bases from V and 4 bases from J; bases unmatched to any gene: 10. CDR3 in amino acids: CASSDRGPRGYEQYF. As DNA, the CDR3 is TGTGCCAGCAGTGACAGGGGCCCTCGGGGGTACGAGCAGTACTTC.

V usage is TRBV10-2 and J usage is TRBJ1-6; perhaps TRBD1 as D (6 bases). This CDR3 region has 15 residues. Germline-derived CDR1 and CDR2 are WSHSY and SAAADI. V lost 3 bases, J lost 8 bases, and 14 bases lay in between. The CDR3, as DNA: TGCGCCAGCAGTGACTGGCAGGGGAAGTATTCACCCCTCCACTTT. Its protein product is CASSDWQGKYSPLHF.

The V gene is TRBV21-1, the J gene TRBJ2-7; TRBD2, the table's D call, lacks a check against the DNA. TRBV21-1 is listed as a pseudogene. This CDR3 region has 15 residues. The CDR3, as DNA: TGTGCCAGCACTCTTACTAGCGGGGGTCCCTACGAGCAGTACTTC. Protein product: CASTLTSGGPYEQYF.

This chain links TRBV10-3 with TRBJ2-1; TRBD1 aligns across 12 bases. Germline V gives CDR1 ENHRY, CDR2 SYGVKD. The junction had 15 bases not matched to a gene; V was cut back by 4 bases and J by 8 bases. The CDR3 has 18 amino acids. The CDR3 region has the DNA TGTGCCATCAGTGGGGTCCTCGGGGGACAGGGGGCGGTGGATGAGCAGTTCTTC. Translating gives CAISGVLGGQGAVDEQFF.

The V and J genes are TRBV27 and TRBJ2-1; perhaps TRBD2 as D (5 bases). The CDR3 is made up of 16 amino acids. From germline, CDR1 is MNHEY and CDR2 SMNVEV (reference sequence). V was pared by 7 bases and J by 3 bases, with 19 bases between. DNA for the CDR3: TGTGCCAGCACCCAGTTTTGGCGGGCGAGCTACAATGAGCAGTTCTTC. It encodes CASTQFWRASYNEQFF.

This clone occurred once. This chain joins TRBV5-5 and TRBJ2-7; 13 nucleotides line up with TRBD2. Germline lookup yields CDR1 SGHKS and CDR2 YYEKEE (reference sequence). The trim removed 3 bases at V and 2 bases at J, leaving 8 bases unmatched. This CDR3 comprises 17 residues. CDR3 amino acids: CASSSRLLAGGPYEQYF. In nucleotides, the CDR3 is TGTGCCAGCAGCTCGCGCCTACTAGCGGGAGGGCCCTACGAGCAGTACTTC.

This rearrangement joins TRBV2 to TRBJ2-3; a weak D match, TRBD1 (6 bases). Germline assignment: CDR1 SNHLY and CDR2 FYNNEI. This CDR3 has 13 residues. V was shortened by 6 bases and J by 0 bases, with 7 bases between the two germline ends. CDR3 bases: TGTGCCAGCAGGGACAGAAGCACAGATACGCAGTATTTT. Protein sequence: CASRDRSTDTQYF.

With regard to this clone: Other DNA sequences in this sample translate to the same CDR3. The CDR3 DNA is TGTGCCAGCAGTTTGTCCGCTAGATCCTACGAGCAGTACTTC. As protein: CASSLSARSYEQYF. The chain links TRBV27 to TRBJ2-7; D not certain. Trimming took 3 bases from V and 1 from J, leaving 10 bases between them. The CDR3 contains 14 residues. The germline V gene encodes CDR1 MNHEY and CDR2 SMNVEV (reference sequence).

In nucleotides, the CDR3 is TGTGCCAGCAGCCGCCGGGACCTCCAGACCCAGTACTTC. It specifies CASSRRDLQTQYF. This chain joins TRBV13 and TRBJ2-5; D might be TRBD1 or TRBD2, each matching 5 bases. This CDR3 has 13 amino acids. Germline CDR1 PRHDT, CDR2 FYEKMQ (reference sequence). Trimming shortened V by 5 bases and J by 6 bases, and 13 bases separated the two germline ends.

The J gene is TRBJ2-1, the V gene TRBV15; D unresolved. The CDR3 sequence is 14 residues long. Trimming removed 0 bases at V and 4 bases at J, with 7 bases between. Germline values: CDR1 LNHNV, CDR2 YYDKDF (reference sequence). The CDR3 coding sequence is TGTGCCACCAGCAGAGAGCCGCCTTACAATGAGCAGTTCTTC. It codes for CATSREPPYNEQFF.

This sequence joins TRBV29-1 and TRBJ2-1, with TRBD1 matching 10 bases. The CDR3 consists of 11 residues. Per the germline V gene, CDR1 is SQVTM and CDR2 is ANQGSEA. The V and J ends lost 7 bases and 9 bases, in that order; junction bases with no gene match: 3. The chain's CDR3 is CSARTGGEQFF. The CDR3 nucleotides read TGCAGCGCCCGGACAGGGGGTGAGCAGTTCTTC.

The chain combines TRBV9 with TRBJ1-1; 7 bases fit TRBD1. The V gene's germline CDR1 is SGDLS and CDR2 YYNGEE. V lost 3 bases, J lost 0 bases, and 5 bases stayed unmatched. The CDR3 is 15 amino acids. CDR3 in DNA: TGTGCCAGCAGCGCCACAGGGGAGATGAACACTGAAGCTTTCTTT. This translates into CASSATGEMNTEAFF.

This sequence joins TRBV13 and TRBJ1-2; tentatively, D is TRBD1 (5 bases). The CDR3 is 15 residues long. CDR1 PRHDT and CDR2 FYEKMQ come from the germline V gene (reference sequence). The ends were cut back, 4 bases at V and 6 bases at J, with 18 bases in the middle. CDR3 region: CASSSDGRGVHGYTF. Written as DNA, the CDR3 is TGTGCCAGCAGCTCGGACGGCCGGGGGGTCCATGGCTACACCTTC. Variable domain in full (rest from reference TRBV13 and TRBJ1-2): AAGVIQSPRHLIKEKRETATLKCYPIPRHDTVYWYQQGPGQDPQFLISFYEKMQSDKGSIPDRFSAQQFSDYHSELNMSSLELGDSALYFCASSSDGRGVHGYTFGSGTRLTVV.

The chain recombines TRBV19 with TRBJ2-7, with D perhaps TRBD1 (6 bases). The CDR3 contains 15 residues. V was cut by 6 bases and J by 3 bases, with 18 bases left in between. Germline V gene sequence: CDR1 LNHDA, CDR2 SQIVND (reference sequence). In DNA form, the CDR3 reads TGTGCCAGTAGCCCTTCGACAGGATATTTCTACGAGCAGTACTTC. Protein product: CASSPSTGYFYEQYF.

This chain uses TRBV28 with TRBJ2-2; 7 positions match TRBD1. Losses at the gene ends were 4 bases for V and 1 base for J; bases not matched to a gene: 6. Looked up from germline, CDR1 is MDHEN and CDR2 is SYDVKM. This CDR3 has 16 amino acids. CDR3 in amino acids: CASSSQDRKNTGELFF. For the CDR3, the DNA is TGTGCCAGCAGTTCCCAGGACAGGAAGAACACCGGGGAGCTGTTTTTT.

V gene TRBV15 combines with J gene TRBJ2-1; D is ambiguous. Germline V gives CDR1 LNHNV, CDR2 YYDKDF (reference sequence). V was cut by 0 bases and J by 0 bases, with 15 bases left in between. The length of the CDR3 is 18 residues. The CDR3 loop is CATSRDKGRISSYNEQFF. The CDR3 DNA follows: TGTGCCACCAGCAGAGACAAGGGTAGAATTAGCTCCTACAATGAGCAGTTCTTC.

J is TRBJ2-7 and V is TRBV14; D is uncertain. The ends were cut back, 5 bases at V and 4 bases at J, with 9 bases in the middle. This CDR3 is 12 amino acids long. In germline, CDR1 is SGHDN, CDR2 FVKESK. The CDR3 is CASSLSVYEQYF. CDR3 coding DNA: TGTGCCAGCAGCTTATCCGTGTACGAGCAGTACTTC.

V is TRBV9 and J is TRBJ1-4; 10 positions agree with TRBD1. Per germline, CDR1 SGDLS and CDR2 YYNGEE. Losses at the gene ends were 2 bases for V and 6 bases for J; bases not matched to a gene: 10. The CDR3 sequence is 17 residues long. CDR3 region: CASSVEGGDRGDEKLFF. CDR3 nucleotide sequence: TGTGCCAGCAGCGTCGAGGGCGGGGACAGGGGCGATGAAAAACTGTTTTTT.

The rearrangement uses TRBV6-5 and TRBJ2-4, with 10 bases that match TRBD1. CDR1 MNHEY and CDR2 SVGAGI come from the germline V gene. V gave up 0 bases and J gave up 8 bases; unmatched junction bases: 4. The CDR3 is 15 amino acids. The CDR3 protein is CASSYSRTGGDIQYF. CDR3 coding DNA: TGTGCCAGCAGTTACTCGCGGACAGGGGGGGACATTCAGTACTTC.

V is TRBV7-9 and J is TRBJ1-2; tentative D call: TRBD1 (5 bases). The germline V gene encodes CDR1 SEHNR and CDR2 FQNEAQ (reference sequence). The CDR3 extends over 15 amino acids. Trimming took 1 base from V and 2 from J, leaving 11 bases between them. The CDR3 loop reads CASSLVGGVNYGYTF. DNA of the CDR3: TGTGCCAGCAGCTTAGTGGGAGGGGTCAACTATGGCTACACCTTC.

The rearrangement uses TRBV7-9 and TRBJ2-3; the D gene is possibly TRBD1 (6 bases). The CDR3 loop spans 14 amino acids. Germline CDR1 is SEHNR and CDR2 is FQNEAQ (reference sequence). V lost 2 bases, J lost 4 bases, and 10 bases lay in between. The CDR3 region has the DNA TGTGCCAGCAGCTTACTAAAGGGGGCAGATACGCAGTATTTT. Encoded protein: CASSLLKGADTQYF.

The V gene is TRBV7-9, the J gene TRBJ2-7; the D gene could be TRBD1 or TRBD2 (6 bases each). The CDR3 is 14 amino acids. V dropped 5 bases and J dropped 5 bases, with 16 bases sitting between them. The germline V gene has CDR1 SEHNR and CDR2 FQNEAQ (reference sequence). The CDR3 coding sequence is TGTGCCAGCAGCACGGGGGCAGGGAACCACGAGCAGTACTTC. It codes for CASSTGAGNHEQYF.

In regard to this clone: Other DNA sequences in this specimen translate into the identical CDR3. CDR3 amino acids: CASSVTGGDTEAFF. DNA of the CDR3: TGTGCCAGCAGTGTGACAGGGGGAGACACTGAAGCTTTCTTT. The V call is TRBV9, the J call TRBJ1-1, with 9 bases identical to TRBD1. CDR3 size: 14 residues. V trimming: 5 bases; J trimming: 3 bases; junction bases outside the gene matches: 5. The germline gives CDR1 SGDLS, CDR2 YYNGEE.

This sequence joins TRBV27 and TRBJ2-1; 11 bases map to TRBD2. Per the germline V gene, CDR1 is MNHEY and CDR2 is SMNVEV (reference sequence). The CDR3 loop spans 16 amino acids. The V and J ends lost 6 bases and 9 bases, in that order; junction bases with no gene match: 13. CDR3 in DNA: TGTGCCAGCAGCCTCACCCCGGGACTAGCGGTTGTTGAGCAGTTCTTC. It codes for CASSLTPGLAVVEQFF.